This entry features one TCR beta chain sequence. The antigen is undetermined. Data came from immunoSEQ multiplex PCR; TCRdb stores just in-frame clones and leaves some out. This sample carries 14,000 or so clones, around four fifths of them seen once, and the ten largest clones take roughly 1.4%. These data belong to a study of chemoradiotherapy in HPV16-positive cancers. Looking at the study overall: Candidate HPV-specific clones and shared TCR motifs came from a couple of HPV16-positive patients. Overall study results and limits: Non-HPV-specific T cells did not expand in tumors during treatment, whereas candidate HPV-specific clones and E7-related motifs did. HPV-responsive T-cell expansion during chemoradiotherapy was linked to improved recurrence-free survival in HPV16-positive patients.

With 2 bases clipped from V and 9 bases from J, the junction kept 2 bases outside the gene matches. Germline CDR1 and CDR2: MNHEY and SVGAGI. CDR3 size: 14 residues. Repeated repertoire sampling spanned the course of chemoradiotherapy. The chain uses TRBV6-5 and TRBJ1-6; 9 positions match TRBD1. The TCR originated in a human donor with HPV-associated anogenital cancer. Sampling was performed from a patient who underwent chemoradiotherapy. In DNA form, the CDR3 reads TGTGCCAGCAGTTACCGGGACAGGGTTTCACCCCTCCACTTT. Translation gives CASSYRDRVSPLHF.